This paragraph reports one TCR beta chain. Clones were read by immunoSEQ multiplex PCR, and TCRdb kept only the in-frame ones, dropping some. The sample consists of 130,000 to 150,000 clones, about 90% of them appearing once. Trimming cost V 2 bases and J 4 bases, with 9 bases left between them. The CDR3 length is 14 residues. Germline CDR1 LNHDA, CDR2 SQIVND (reference sequence). This sample stems from a study of T cell responses to AZD1222 COVID-19 vaccine. The sequence was collected from an adult in good health. Sequenced here: peripheral blood, sampled on day 0 of MenACWY control vaccination. V gene TRBV19 combines with J gene TRBJ1-5; tentative D call: TRBD1 (6 bases). The CDR3 loop is CASSITRGNQPQHF. The CDR3 DNA sequence: TGTGCCAGTAGTATAACCAGGGGAAATCAGCCCCAGCATTTT. Variable domain in full (rest from reference TRBV19 and TRBJ1-5): DGGITQSPKYLFRKEGQNVTLSCEQNLNHDAMYWYRQDPGQGLRLIYYSQIVNDFQKGDIAEGYSVSREKKESFPLTVTSAQKNPTAFYLCASSITRGNQPQHFGDGTRLSIL.